The rows below give T cell receptor beta chains drawn from one sample of a study of cytomegalovirus exposure and HLA in healthy donors. Assay: immunoSEQ multiplex PCR; the TCRdb copy retains only in-frame clones and omits some. The profile shows hundreds of thousands of clones, around 87% of them singletons. The specimen sequenced was PBMCs. The receptors here all came from a woman younger than 30 in good health and CMV-seropositive. Both conserved end residues are part of each CDR3. D genes are given only for firm matches. Not every row has a clone size; where given, it reads once, few, many or a size class.

D gene: TRBD1
J gene: TRBJ2-5
clone size: few
V gene: TRBV2
CDR3 DNA: TGTGCCAGCAGGAAGGACAGGGGGGGTGGAGAGACCCAGTACTTC
CDR3 protein: CASRKDRGGGETQYF

D gene: .
J gene: TRBJ1-5
clone size: .
V gene: TRBV27
CDR3 DNA: TGTGCCAGCAGTTTATCCAGGGCAGGGGTTCAGCCCCAGCATTTT
CDR3 protein: CASSLSRAGVQPQHF

D gene: .
J gene: TRBJ1-2
clone size: .
V gene: TRBV4-1
CDR3 DNA: TGCGCCAGCAGCTCGAGGACAGCGGCTACACCAACAGCAAGGGGCGGCTACACCTTC
CDR3 protein: CASSSRTAATPTARGGYTF

D gene: .
J gene: TRBJ2-1
clone size: .
V gene: TRBV9
CDR3 DNA: TGTGCCAGCAGCCCCCTACCGGGACTCCTCTTCTACAATGAGCAGTTCTTC
CDR3 protein: CASSPLPGLLFYNEQFF

D gene: TRBD2
J gene: TRBJ2-1
clone size: .
V gene: TRBV2
CDR3 DNA: TGTGCCAGCAGTGAAGAACTAGCGGGGCCCTACAATGAGCAGTTCTTC
CDR3 protein: CASSEELAGPYNEQFF

D gene: TRBD1
J gene: TRBJ1-1
clone size: .
V gene: TRBV28
CDR3 DNA: TGTGCCAGCAGTTTAGGACAGGCCTATAGGCCAATGAACACTGAAGCTTTCTTT
CDR3 protein: CASSLGQAYRPMNTEAFF

D gene: TRBD1
J gene: TRBJ2-7
clone size: .
V gene: TRBV2
CDR3 DNA: TGTGCCAGCAGCCGTGGGACAGGGGGGCACTTC
CDR3 protein: CASSRGTGGHF

D gene: .
J gene: TRBJ1-2
clone size: .
V gene: TRBV5-1
CDR3 DNA: TGCGCCAGCAGCTTCGGGGGTCAGCGCTATGGCTACACCTTC
CDR3 protein: CASSFGGQRYGYTF

D gene: .
J gene: TRBJ2-5
clone size: .
V gene: TRBV27
CDR3 DNA: TGTGCCAGCAGTTCCACAGGGAGCCAAGAGACCCAGTACTTC
CDR3 protein: CASSSTGSQETQYF

D gene: .
J gene: TRBJ2-2
clone size: many
V gene: TRBV7-9
CDR3 DNA: TGTGCCAGCAGGCCAGGCCTCGCGAACACCGGGGAGCTGTTTTTT
CDR3 protein: CASRPGLANTGELFF

D gene: .
J gene: TRBJ2-1
clone size: once
V gene: TRBV27
CDR3 DNA: TGTGCCAGCAGTTTTATGGCAGGCTACAATGAGCAGTTCTTC
CDR3 protein: CASSFMAGYNEQFF

D gene: TRBD1
J gene: TRBJ1-1
clone size: .
V gene: TRBV11-2
CDR3 DNA: TGTGCCAGCAGCTTTGGCAGGGGGAGGACTGAAGCTTTCTTT
CDR3 protein: CASSFGRGRTEAFF

D gene: TRBD2
J gene: TRBJ2-3
clone size: once
V gene: TRBV9
CDR3 DNA: TGTGCCAGCAGCGCCAGCGGGACCGGCACAGATACGCAGTATTTT
CDR3 protein: CASSASGTGTDTQYF

D gene: TRBD2
J gene: TRBJ2-1
clone size: .
V gene: TRBV6-6
CDR3 DNA: TGTGCCAGCAGTTACGGGAGGGCCCAGTCCTACAATGAGCAGTTCTTC
CDR3 protein: CASSYGRAQSYNEQFF

D gene: TRBD1
J gene: TRBJ2-7
clone size: .
V gene: TRBV29-1
CDR3 DNA: TGCAGCGTCGCCGGGCTGACAGGGGGGTCCTACGAGCAGTACTTC
CDR3 protein: CSVAGLTGGSYEQYF

D gene: .
J gene: TRBJ2-7
clone size: .
V gene: TRBV7-2
CDR3 DNA: TGTGCCAGCAGCGGGGTCAGCGGACGTGAGCAGTACTTC
CDR3 protein: CASSGVSGREQYF

D gene: TRBD1
J gene: TRBJ1-4
clone size: .
V gene: TRBV7-9
CDR3 DNA: TGTGCCAGCAGCTTAGACAGGGGAGTAAATGAAAAACTGTTTTTT
CDR3 protein: CASSLDRGVNEKLFF

D gene: .
J gene: TRBJ1-2
clone size: few
V gene: TRBV6-1
CDR3 DNA: TGTGCCAGCAGCACCTCGCGTATAGGCTACACCTTC
CDR3 protein: CASSTSRIGYTF

D gene: TRBD2
J gene: TRBJ2-7
clone size: .
V gene: TRBV28
CDR3 DNA: TGTGCCAGCAGTTTATCTGGGGGTAGCGGGAGGGCAGGTGAGCAGTACTTC
CDR3 protein: CASSLSGGSGRAGEQYF

D gene: .
J gene: TRBJ1-1
clone size: .
V gene: TRBV4-2
CDR3 DNA: TGTGCCAGCAGCCAAGAGGTAGTTATGAACACTGAAGCTTTCTTT
CDR3 protein: CASSQEVVMNTEAFF

D gene: TRBD2
J gene: TRBJ2-2
clone size: .
V gene: TRBV19
CDR3 DNA: TGTGCCAGTAGTCCCCCCCGGGGAGGGGTGGCCGGGGAGCTGTTTTTT
CDR3 protein: CASSPPRGGVAGELFF

D gene: .
J gene: TRBJ1-4
clone size: .
V gene: TRBV6-5
CDR3 DNA: TGTGCCAGCACAAGGGGCTTTCGGGAAAAACTGTTTTTT
CDR3 protein: CASTRGFREKLFF

D gene: TRBD2
J gene: TRBJ2-5
clone size: .
V gene: TRBV19
CDR3 DNA: TGTGCCAGTAGTATAGGAAATAGCGGGATGGAGACCCAGTACTTC
CDR3 protein: CASSIGNSGMETQYF

D gene: TRBD1
J gene: TRBJ2-7
clone size: .
V gene: TRBV9
CDR3 DNA: TGTGCCAGCAGCGTAGAAGGGACAGGGTCATACGAGCAGTACTTC
CDR3 protein: CASSVEGTGSYEQYF

D gene: TRBD2
J gene: TRBJ2-1
clone size: once
V gene: TRBV5-1
CDR3 DNA: TGCGCCAGCAGCTTAGCGGGAGGGCTGAATGAGCAGTTCTTC
CDR3 protein: CASSLAGGLNEQFF

D gene: TRBD1
J gene: TRBJ1-2
clone size: .
V gene: TRBV5-4
CDR3 DNA: TGTGCCAGCAGCTTCTATACAGGGGGCAGCTATGGCTACACCTTC
CDR3 protein: CASSFYTGGSYGYTF

D gene: TRBD1
J gene: TRBJ2-7
clone size: .
V gene: TRBV11-2
CDR3 DNA: TGTGCCAGCAGCTTAACCCTGGACAGGGACCACGAGCAGTACTTC
CDR3 protein: CASSLTLDRDHEQYF

D gene: TRBD2
J gene: TRBJ2-7
clone size: .
V gene: TRBV14
CDR3 DNA: TGTGCCAGCAGCCAAGTAAATCCCCTACTAGCGGTGACCTACGAGCAGTACTTC
CDR3 protein: CASSQVNPLLAVTYEQYF

D gene: .
J gene: TRBJ1-2
clone size: .
V gene: TRBV27
CDR3 DNA: TGTGCCAGTTCACTTCTTCAGGGAGGTGATGGCTACACCTTC
CDR3 protein: CASSLLQGGDGYTF

D gene: .
J gene: TRBJ2-7
clone size: .
V gene: TRBV4-1
CDR3 DNA: TGCGCCAGCAGCCAAGACGCAGGGTATGTCTACGAGCAGTACTTC
CDR3 protein: CASSQDAGYVYEQYF

D gene: TRBD1
J gene: TRBJ2-5
clone size: .
V gene: TRBV5-5
CDR3 DNA: TGTGCCAGCAGCCGGACAGGACCAGAGACCCAGTACTTC
CDR3 protein: CASSRTGPETQYF

D gene: TRBD2
J gene: TRBJ2-3
clone size: .
V gene: TRBV7-3
CDR3 DNA: TGTGCCAGCAGCTTAATGGGTACTAGCGGGAGTCGCGTTACGCAGTATTTT
CDR3 protein: CASSLMGTSGSRVTQYF

D gene: TRBD1
J gene: TRBJ2-7
clone size: .
V gene: TRBV2
CDR3 DNA: TGTGCCAGCGAGGAGGCGGGACAGGGGAACGCGGGCGAGCAGTACTTC
CDR3 protein: CASEEAGQGNAGEQYF

D gene: .
J gene: TRBJ2-2
clone size: .
V gene: TRBV11-2
CDR3 DNA: TGTGCCAGCAGGTTCGCGGGCGTTTCCACCGGGGAGCTGTTTTTT
CDR3 protein: CASRFAGVSTGELFF

D gene: .
J gene: TRBJ1-1
clone size: .
V gene: TRBV18
CDR3 DNA: TGTGCCAGCTCACCACAGGGGCCCTACATGAACACTGAAGCTTTCTTT
CDR3 protein: CASSPQGPYMNTEAFF

D gene: TRBD1
J gene: TRBJ1-4
clone size: .
V gene: TRBV28
CDR3 DNA: TGTGCCAGCAGTTTGACAGGGTGGCGTGAAAAACTGTTTTTT
CDR3 protein: CASSLTGWREKLFF

D gene: .
J gene: TRBJ1-2
clone size: .
V gene: TRBV6-6
CDR3 DNA: TGTGCCAGCAGTTACGCGCCCTCCGATTACTATGGCTACACCTTC
CDR3 protein: CASSYAPSDYYGYTF

D gene: TRBD2
J gene: TRBJ2-1
clone size: .
V gene: TRBV30
CDR3 DNA: TGTGCCTGGATTGCGGGAGAAATCTACAATGAGCAGTTCTTC
CDR3 protein: CAWIAGEIYNEQFF

D gene: TRBD1
J gene: TRBJ2-1
clone size: .
V gene: TRBV25-1
CDR3 DNA: TGTGCCAGCAGTGAACCGGGACAGGGTAATGAGCAGTTCTTC
CDR3 protein: CASSEPGQGNEQFF

D gene: TRBD1
J gene: TRBJ2-7
clone size: once
V gene: TRBV5-1
CDR3 DNA: TGCGCCAGCAGCCGAAACCGGGACAGCTCCTACGAGCAGTACTTC
CDR3 protein: CASSRNRDSSYEQYF

D gene: TRBD1
J gene: TRBJ2-5
clone size: .
V gene: TRBV9
CDR3 DNA: TGTGCCAGCAGCTCGACCGGGACAGTTCTTCAAGAGACCCAGTACTTC
CDR3 protein: CASSSTGTVLQETQYF

D gene: TRBD2
J gene: TRBJ2-7
clone size: few
V gene: TRBV5-1
CDR3 DNA: TGCGCCAGCAGCTTGGGAGCGGGAAGGTCCTACGAGCAGTACTTC
CDR3 protein: CASSLGAGRSYEQYF

D gene: .
J gene: TRBJ2-3
clone size: .
V gene: TRBV7-2
CDR3 DNA: TGTGCCAGCAGCTTAGTCTATGTCACAGATACGCAGTATTTT
CDR3 protein: CASSLVYVTDTQYF

D gene: .
J gene: TRBJ1-5
clone size: few
V gene: TRBV6-5
CDR3 DNA: TGTGCCAGCAGTTACAAAGGAGATCAGCCCCAGCATTTT
CDR3 protein: CASSYKGDQPQHF

D gene: TRBD1
J gene: TRBJ1-2
clone size: once
V gene: TRBV27
CDR3 DNA: TGTGCCAGTCGAGGAGCCGGGACAGGGCCTAACTATGGCTACACCTTC
CDR3 protein: CASRGAGTGPNYGYTF

D gene: .
J gene: TRBJ1-1
clone size: few
V gene: TRBV28
CDR3 DNA: TGTGCCAGCAGACTATCATTAGTGAACACTGAAGCTTTCTTT
CDR3 protein: CASRLSLVNTEAFF

D gene: TRBD2
J gene: TRBJ2-1
clone size: many
V gene: TRBV7-9
CDR3 DNA: TGTGCCAGCAGTCCCCGGGCTAGCGGTCCCTTATCCTCCTACAATGAGCAGTTCTTC
CDR3 protein: CASSPRASGPLSSYNEQFF

D gene: .
J gene: TRBJ2-7
clone size: few
V gene: TRBV5-5
CDR3 DNA: TGTGCCAGCAACCTTCTAGCCTACGAGCAGTACTTC
CDR3 protein: CASNLLAYEQYF

D gene: .
J gene: TRBJ2-7
clone size: .
V gene: TRBV19
CDR3 DNA: TGTGCCAGTAGTATACAGGGAGGTGGGATCTACGAGCAGTACTTC
CDR3 protein: CASSIQGGGIYEQYF

D gene: TRBD1
J gene: TRBJ1-1
clone size: few
V gene: TRBV7-2
CDR3 DNA: TGTGCCAGCAGCCACAACAGCAGGGGGCCTGAAGCTTTCTTT
CDR3 protein: CASSHNSRGPEAFF

D gene: TRBD2
J gene: TRBJ2-1
clone size: once
V gene: TRBV6-1
CDR3 DNA: TGTGCCAGCAGGAGTAGCGGGCCCAATGAGCAGTTCTTC
CDR3 protein: CASRSSGPNEQFF

D gene: TRBD1
J gene: TRBJ1-2
clone size: .
V gene: TRBV7-9
CDR3 DNA: TGTGCCAGCAGCTTAGTACAGGGGGCGGGTTCAGATGGCTACACCTTC
CDR3 protein: CASSLVQGAGSDGYTF

D gene: .
J gene: TRBJ2-3
clone size: .
V gene: TRBV5-5
CDR3 DNA: TGTGCCAGCAGCCTCAGGGTCAACCCCGGAGCAGATACGCAGTATTTT
CDR3 protein: CASSLRVNPGADTQYF